The 6 T cell receptor beta chains below come from one sample, sequenced in a study of shared clonotypes between healthy human individuals. Terminally differentiated effector memory CD45RA+ cells were excluded by CCR7 positive selection of CD45RO-negative cells. The repertoire was sequenced with immunoSEQ multiplex PCR; TCRdb's copy has only in-frame clones and lacks some. The table lists more than 2 million clones, about 93% of them singletons, with more than 1.5% in the top ten. The source material was naive CD8+ T cells from PBMCs. The receptors derive from a man aged 18-30 years in good health. Some clones in this sample may be carry-over from other donors' samples.

This clone was observed a single time. V gene TRBV7-2 combines with J gene TRBJ2-1; 7 positions agree with TRBD1. Germline-derived CDR1 and CDR2 are SGHTA and FQGNSA. With V trimmed by 1 base and J by 2 bases, 2 bases remained unmatched. The CDR3 totals 15 residues. The CDR3 DNA follows: TGTGCCAGCAGCTTAGGAGACAGGGCCTACAATGAGCAGTTCTTC. Its translation is CASSLGDRAYNEQFF.

This chain connects TRBV5-4 to TRBJ2-5; TRBD2 aligns across 8 bases. Germline CDR1 and CDR2: SGHNT and YYREEE (reference sequence). This CDR3 is built from 13 residues. V lost 0 bases and J lost 5; bases outside the gene matches: 0. CDR3 sequence (DNA): TGTGCCAGCAGCTTGGGACTAGCGGAGACCCAGTACTTC. It translates to CASSLGLAETQYF.

V is TRBV11-2 and J is TRBJ2-7; D unresolved. Deletions cut 1 base from V and 3 bases from J, with 19 bases between. The CDR3 runs 17 residues. Germline CDR1 is SGHAT and CDR2 is FQNNGV. CDR3 protein: CASSLASRRVPVYEQYF. The DNA for the CDR3 is TGTGCCAGCAGCTTAGCCAGTAGACGAGTCCCAGTCTACGAGCAGTACTTC.

The chain joins TRBV6-5 to TRBJ1-1; no clear D gene. CDR1 is MNHEY and CDR2 is SVGAGI in the germline V gene. V gave up 2 bases and J gave up 0 bases, with 10 bases separating them. This CDR3 spans 15 amino acids. The CDR3 sequence: CASSYLGSMNTEAFF. As DNA, the CDR3 is TGTGCCAGCAGTTACCTTGGCTCGATGAACACTGAAGCTTTCTTT.

The gene calls are TRBV15 and TRBJ2-7; D might be TRBD1 (5 bases). Germline-derived CDR1 and CDR2 are LNHNV and YYDKDF (reference sequence). The germline V and J ends were trimmed by 0 bases and 3 bases, with 12 bases remaining between them. The length of the CDR3 is 15 residues. CDR3 DNA: TGTGCCACCAGCAGAGACGCAGGGTGGAACTACGAGCAGTACTTC. Its translation: CATSRDAGWNYEQYF.

The chain couples TRBV27 to TRBJ2-7, with TRBD2 matching over 11 bases. Trimming removed 5 bases from V and 0 bases from J; junction bases left unmatched: 3. The CDR3 runs to 15 residues. Germline V gene data show CDR1 as MNHEY and CDR2 as SMNVEV (reference sequence). The CDR3 DNA reads TGTGCCAGCAGTGAACTAGCGGGAGTCTCCTACGAGCAGTACTTC. This translates into CASSELAGVSYEQYF.